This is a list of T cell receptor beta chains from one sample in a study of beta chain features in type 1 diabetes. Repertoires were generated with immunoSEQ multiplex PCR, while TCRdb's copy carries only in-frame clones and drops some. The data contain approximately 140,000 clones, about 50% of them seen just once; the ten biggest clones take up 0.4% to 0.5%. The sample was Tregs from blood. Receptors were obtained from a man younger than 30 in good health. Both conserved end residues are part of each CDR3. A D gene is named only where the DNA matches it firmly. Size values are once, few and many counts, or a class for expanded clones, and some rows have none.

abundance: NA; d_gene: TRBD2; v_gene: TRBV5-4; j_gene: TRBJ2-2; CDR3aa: CASSSAGGPSGELFF; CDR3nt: TGTGCCAGCAGCTCAGCGGGGGGGCCTTCCGGGGAGCTGTTTTTT
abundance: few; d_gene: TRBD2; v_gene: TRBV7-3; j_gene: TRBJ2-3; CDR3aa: CASSSPGGVRTQYF; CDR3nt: TGTGCCAGCAGCTCCCCGGGGGGGGTCCGTACGCAGTATTTT
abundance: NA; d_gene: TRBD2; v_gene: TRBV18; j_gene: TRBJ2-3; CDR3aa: CASTPGLAASADTQYF; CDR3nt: TGTGCCAGCACGCCGGGACTAGCGGCAAGCGCAGATACGCAGTATTTT
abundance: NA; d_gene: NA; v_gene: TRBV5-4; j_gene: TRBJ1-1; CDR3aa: CASSIKQGYTEAFF; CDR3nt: TGTGCCAGCAGCATCAAACAGGGTTACACTGAAGCTTTCTTT
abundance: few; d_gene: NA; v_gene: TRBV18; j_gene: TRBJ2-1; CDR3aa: CASSPPQYNEQFF; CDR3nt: TGTGCCAGCTCACCACCGCAGTACAATGAGCAGTTCTTC
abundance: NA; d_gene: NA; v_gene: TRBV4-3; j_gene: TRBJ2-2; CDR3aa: CASGQDFRRGNTGELFF; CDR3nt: TGCGCCAGCGGCCAAGATTTCAGGAGGGGAAACACCGGGGAGCTGTTTTTT
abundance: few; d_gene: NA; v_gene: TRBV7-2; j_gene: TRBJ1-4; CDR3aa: CASSWTRGEKLFF; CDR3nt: TGTGCCAGCAGCTGGACGAGAGGGGAAAAACTGTTTTTT
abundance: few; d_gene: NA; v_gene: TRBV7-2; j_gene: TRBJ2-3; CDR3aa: CASSVRLGFTDTQYF; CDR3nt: TGTGCCAGCAGCGTAAGACTAGGTTTCACAGATACGCAGTATTTT
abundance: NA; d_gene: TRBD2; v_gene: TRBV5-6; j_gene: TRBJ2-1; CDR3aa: CASSILAGGRDEQFF; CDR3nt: TGTGCCAGCAGCATCTTAGCGGGAGGCCGGGATGAGCAGTTCTTC
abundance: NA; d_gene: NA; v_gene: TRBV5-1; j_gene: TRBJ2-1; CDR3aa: CASSLSRLANEQFF; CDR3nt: TGCGCCAGCAGCTTGTCCCGACTTGCCAATGAGCAGTTCTTC
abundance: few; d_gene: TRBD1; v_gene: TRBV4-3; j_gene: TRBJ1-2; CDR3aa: CASSPGQVAPYGYTF; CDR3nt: TGCGCCAGCAGCCCGGGACAGGTCGCCCCCTATGGCTACACCTTC
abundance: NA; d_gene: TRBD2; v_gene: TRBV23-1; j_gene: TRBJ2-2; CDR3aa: CASSRGSLNTGELFF; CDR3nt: TGCGCCAGCAGCCGCGGGAGTTTGAACACCGGGGAGCTGTTTTTT
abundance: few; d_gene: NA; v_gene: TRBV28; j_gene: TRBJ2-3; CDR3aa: CASSFGGPEDTQYF; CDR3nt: TGTGCCAGCAGTTTTGGAGGGCCCGAGGATACGCAGTATTTT
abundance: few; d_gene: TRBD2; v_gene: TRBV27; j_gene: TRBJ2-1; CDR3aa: CASSLRAGGPLVYDEQFF; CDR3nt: TGTGCCAGCAGTTTACGGGCGGGAGGGCCTTTGGTTTATGATGAGCAGTTCTTC
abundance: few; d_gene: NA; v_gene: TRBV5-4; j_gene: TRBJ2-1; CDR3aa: CASREPMVAGEQFF; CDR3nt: TGTGCCAGCAGAGAACCCATGGTTGCAGGGGAGCAGTTCTTC
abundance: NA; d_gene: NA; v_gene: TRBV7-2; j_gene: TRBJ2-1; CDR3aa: CASSLWVGGSSEQFF; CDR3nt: TGTGCCAGCAGCTTATGGGTGGGAGGTTCGAGTGAGCAGTTCTTC
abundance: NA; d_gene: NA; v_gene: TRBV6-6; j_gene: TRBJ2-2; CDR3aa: CASSLVENTGELFF; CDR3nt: TGTGCCAGCAGTTTGGTAGAGAACACCGGGGAGCTGTTTTTT
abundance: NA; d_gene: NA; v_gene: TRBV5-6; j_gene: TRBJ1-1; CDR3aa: CASSLVPGSLNTEAFF; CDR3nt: TGTGCCAGCAGCTTGGTGCCAGGGTCCCTGAACACTGAAGCTTTCTTT